These 28 T cell receptor beta chains were sequenced from one sample in a study of shared clonotypes between healthy human individuals. TCRdb's copy holds only in-frame clones and misses some; the assay was immunoSEQ multiplex PCR. The sample holds roughly 2,000,000 clones, over 85% seen once. Naive CD8 cells, CD45RO-negative and positively selected for CCR7, excluded terminally differentiated effector memory CD45RA+ cells. The sequencing sample was made of naive CD8+ T cells sorted from blood. The receptors derive from a man between 18 and 35 years old in good health.

J is TRBJ2-7 and V is TRBV6-5; TRBD2 matches at 7 bases. The length of the CDR3 is 11 residues. The V gene's germline CDR1 is MNHEY and CDR2 SVGAGI. V trimming: 7 bases; J trimming: 6 bases; junction bases outside the gene matches: 3. The CDR3 DNA reads as TGTGCCAGCATCTGGGGGGGCGAGCAGTACTTC. It is translated as CASIWGGEQYF.

This clone was seen once. This chain joins TRBV6-1 and TRBJ2-1; 9 bases align to TRBD1. Germline trimming cut 4 bases from V and 6 bases from J; bases unmatched to any gene: 10. Looked up from germline, CDR1 is MNHNS and CDR2 is SASEGT. This CDR3 region has 16 residues. CDR3 sequence reads: CASSGGQGYFLNEQFF. The CDR3 coding sequence is TGTGCCAGCAGTGGGGGACAGGGCTATTTCCTCAATGAGCAGTTCTTC.

The chain has TRBV30 and TRBJ2-7; D remains ambiguous. Per the germline V gene, CDR1 is GTSNPN and CDR2 is SVGIG (reference sequence). The CDR3 runs to 15 residues. V lost 2 bases and J 5 bases, leaving 19 bases between the germline ends. This CDR3 reads CAWSRASGYRDEQYF. CDR3 DNA sequence: TGTGCCTGGAGTCGGGCTTCCGGGTACCGGGACGAGCAGTACTTC.

The chain uses TRBV4-1 and TRBJ2-2; possible D gene TRBD1, 5 bases. Per germline, CDR1 MGHRA and CDR2 YSYEKL. V was shortened by 4 bases and J by 7 bases, with 10 bases between the two germline ends. The CDR3 is made up of 13 amino acids. This CDR3 reads CASSPVRGGELFF. As DNA, the CDR3 is TGCGCCAGCAGCCCCGTAAGGGGCGGGGAGCTGTTTTTT.

V and J are TRBV27 and TRBJ2-5; tentatively, D is TRBD1 (6 bases). The CDR3 has 16 residues. Trimming cost V 3 bases and J 2 bases, with 16 bases left between them. Germline-derived CDR1 and CDR2 are MNHEY and SMNVEV (reference sequence). CDR3 sequence: CASSFAAGERQETQYF. CDR3 in DNA: TGTGCCAGCAGTTTCGCCGCAGGGGAGAGGCAAGAGACCCAGTACTTC.

The genes are TRBV4-3 and TRBJ2-5; perhaps TRBD2 as D (7 bases). V dropped 3 bases and J dropped 0 bases, with 17 bases sitting between them. CDR3 size: 17 residues. From germline, CDR1 is LGHNA and CDR2 YSLEER. CDR3 amino acids: CASSQRGSGVDQETQYF. The CDR3, as DNA: TGCGCCAGCAGCCAGCGGGGGTCAGGGGTGGACCAAGAGACCCAGTACTTC.

This rearrangement joins TRBV30 to TRBJ2-1; TRBD2 might be the D (5 bases). The V end lost 6 bases, the J end lost 0 bases, and 21 bases lay between the germline ends. CDR1 and CDR2 from the germline V gene are GTSNPN and SVGIG (reference sequence). This CDR3 has 17 amino acids. CDR3 DNA sequence: TGTGCCTGCCTTGTAGGAGGCGGCGCTTTCTCCTACAATGAGCAGTTCTTC. Translated: CACLVGGGAFSYNEQFF. Based on the CDR3 plus reference TRBV30 and TRBJ2-1, the full variable domain is SQTIHQWPATLVQPVGSPLSLECTVEGTSNPNLYWYRQAAGRGLQLLFYSVGIGQISSEVPQNLSASRPQDRQFILSSKKLLLSDSGFYLCACLVGGGAFSYNEQFFGPGTRLTVL.

This clone has a single count. This rearrangement joins TRBV27 to TRBJ1-2; D uncertain. Trimming removed 1 base from V and 4 bases from J, with 16 bases in between. This CDR3 region has 16 residues. CDR1 is MNHEY, CDR2 SMNVEV, per germline (reference sequence). The CDR3 is CASSLYYTESSYGYTF. CDR3 coding DNA: TGTGCCAGCAGTTTATACTACACGGAATCTTCCTATGGCTACACCTTC.

In the case of this clone: Other DNA variants within this sample encode the same CDR3. The chain combines TRBV11-2 with TRBJ2-7; D uncertain. The ends were cut back, 3 bases at V and 3 bases at J, with 9 bases in the middle. Looked up from germline, CDR1 is SGHAT and CDR2 is FQNNGV. The CDR3 is made up of 13 amino acids. The CDR3 coding sequence is TGTGCCAGCAGCTTTAGGGTGGACTACGAGCAGTACTTC. This encodes CASSFRVDYEQYF.

The chain joins TRBV6-5 to TRBJ2-1; a possible D gene is TRBD2 (7 bases). The CDR3 length is 14 residues. V gave up 6 bases and J gave up 5 bases, with 14 bases separating them. From germline, CDR1 is MNHEY and CDR2 SVGAGI. The CDR3 DNA sequence: TGTGCCAGCAGAAAAGGGGGGGGAAACAATGAGCAGTTCTTC. This sequence encodes CASRKGGGNNEQFF.

The chain uses TRBV4-1 and TRBJ2-7; the match to TRBD1 covers 9 bases. V was pared by 4 bases and J by 1 base, with 8 bases of the junction left unmatched. This CDR3 is 16 amino acids long. Germline CDR1 and CDR2: MGHRA and YSYEKL. DNA for the CDR3: TGCGCCAGCAGCCCTATTGGGACAGGGTTTTCCTACGAGCAGTACTTC. Amino acid sequence: CASSPIGTGFSYEQYF.

The chain couples TRBV27 to TRBJ2-5; D is tentatively TRBD1 or TRBD2 (5 bases each). This CDR3 contains 14 residues. The V and J ends lost 3 bases and 5 bases respectively, with 13 bases between them. Germline loops: CDR1 MNHEY, CDR2 SMNVEV (reference sequence). The CDR3 DNA reads as TGTGCCAGCAGTTTTTTGGGGACCCTGGAGACCCAGTACTTC. Its translation: CASSFLGTLETQYF.

The chain is built from TRBV11-2 and TRBJ2-7, with TRBD2 identical over 12 bases. Germline V gene lookup returns CDR1 SGHAT and CDR2 FQNNGV. V was clipped by 5 bases and J by 0 bases; unmatched bases: 11. The length of the CDR3 is 18 residues. The CDR3 region is CASSPGTSGSTSSYEQYF. In DNA, the CDR3 is TGTGCCAGCAGCCCCGGGACTAGCGGGTCGACTAGCTCCTACGAGCAGTACTTC.

The V gene is TRBV4-1, the J gene TRBJ1-5; possibly TRBD1 for D (6 bases). Trimming removed 6 bases at V and 4 bases at J, with 16 bases between. Per germline, CDR1 MGHRA and CDR2 YSYEKL. The CDR3 runs to 15 residues. CDR3 protein: CASSYDRPPNQPQHF. The CDR3 DNA is TGCGCCAGCAGTTATGACAGGCCCCCAAATCAGCCCCAGCATTTT.

The chain employs TRBV6-5 and TRBJ2-7; 11 bases are a match to TRBD2. The germline gives CDR1 MNHEY, CDR2 SVGAGI. The CDR3 contains 14 residues. With 6 bases clipped from V and 7 bases from J, the junction kept 8 bases outside the gene matches. CDR3 loop: CASRKLAGEGEQYF. Here the CDR3 DNA reads TGTGCCAGCAGAAAACTAGCGGGAGAAGGGGAGCAGTACTTC.

This chain uses TRBV4-1 with TRBJ2-3; D is perhaps TRBD2 (5 bases). Trimming removed 1 base from V and 2 bases from J, with 7 bases in between. The CDR3 is made up of 14 amino acids. Germline loops: CDR1 MGHRA, CDR2 YSYEKL. In DNA form, the CDR3 reads TGCGCCAGCAGCCAAGCGGGGATCACAGATACGCAGTATTTT. Its translation: CASSQAGITDTQYF.

This clone is a singleton in its sample. The V and J genes are TRBV6-5 and TRBJ2-7; tentative D call: TRBD1 (5 bases). V lost 5 bases and J 4 bases, leaving 12 bases between the germline ends. The CDR3 has 13 residues. The germline V gene encodes CDR1 MNHEY and CDR2 SVGAGI. The CDR3 here is CASSQGFGYEQYF. The CDR3 DNA follows: TGTGCCAGCAGTCAGGGATTTGGGTACGAGCAGTACTTC.

Written as DNA, the CDR3 is TGTGCCATCACCCGGACTAGCGGGGACTCCTACAATGAGCAGTTCTTC. It is translated as CAITRTSGDSYNEQFF. The V and J genes are TRBV10-3 and TRBJ2-1; 12 positions agree with TRBD2. CDR3 length equals 16 residues. Germline-derived CDR1 and CDR2 are ENHRY and SYGVKD. V was clipped by 7 bases and J by 0 bases; unmatched bases: 4.

The chain employs TRBV28 and TRBJ2-5; TRBD2 agrees at 10 bases. Trimming cost V 1 base and J 5 bases; bases outside gene matches: 22. The CDR3 is 21 amino acids. Germline CDR1 MDHEN, CDR2 SYDVKM. Written as DNA, the CDR3 is TGTGCCAGCAGTTTATTCGAATTCAGCGGGAGGGCCGAGGCTAGTAGGGAGACCCAGTACTTC. Translating it yields CASSLFEFSGRAEASRETQYF.

The J gene is TRBJ2-7, the V gene TRBV5-1; TRBD2 is a possible D gene (5 bases). The V end was cut by 0 bases, the J end by 4 bases, with 14 bases between. Germline V gene data show CDR1 as SGHRS and CDR2 as YFSETQ. The CDR3 has 15 residues. The CDR3 DNA sequence: TGCGCCAGCAGCTTGGGGTCCGGGGTTGGGTACGAGCAGTACTTC. Translated: CASSLGSGVGYEQYF.

The chain couples TRBV4-1 to TRBJ2-7; no definite D call. V lost 4 bases to trimming and J lost 1 base, with 17 bases between them. In germline, CDR1 is MGHRA, CDR2 YSYEKL. The CDR3 is 16 amino acids. The CDR3 bases are TGCGCCAGCAGCCTCCGAACGGCGGTATGGTCCTACGAGCAGTACTTC. Encoded protein: CASSLRTAVWSYEQYF.

This clone was detected a few times. The DNA of the CDR3 is TGTGCCAGCAGCTTAGGGACAGGGAGCACAGATACGCAGTATTTT. It yields the protein CASSLGTGSTDTQYF. This chain uses TRBV13 with TRBJ2-3, with 7 nucleotides matching TRBD1. The CDR3 sequence is 15 residues long. In germline, CDR1 is PRHDT, CDR2 FYEKMQ (reference sequence). Trimming cost V 0 bases and J 0 bases; bases outside gene matches: 0. Full variable domain (outside the CDR3, taken from reference TRBV13 and TRBJ2-3): AAGVIQSPRHLIKEKRETATLKCYPIPRHDTVYWYQQGPGQDPQFLISFYEKMQSDKGSIPDRFSAQQFSDYHSELNMSSLELGDSALYFCASSLGTGSTDTQYFGPGTRLTVL.

This chain uses TRBV10-1 with TRBJ2-5; 12 bases line up with TRBD1. Germline V CDR1 and CDR2: WNHNN, SYGVQD (reference sequence). This CDR3 contains 16 residues. The J segment lost 5 bases and the V segment lost 3 bases, leaving 7 bases of the junction unmatched. In DNA, the CDR3 is TGCGCCAGCAGTGACGCCGGGACAGGGGGCGACGAGACCCAGTACTTC. Translation gives CASSDAGTGGDETQYF.

The sample holds one count of this clone. V gene TRBV27 combines with J gene TRBJ2-7; 10 positions match TRBD2. CDR1 and CDR2 from the germline V gene are MNHEY and SMNVEV (reference sequence). Unmatched junction bases numbered 7, after V lost 5 bases and J lost 3 bases. The length of the CDR3 is 15 residues. The CDR3 bases are TGTGCCAGCAGTCCCCGGGGACTAGCGTTCTACGAGCAGTACTTC. Encoded protein: CASSPRGLAFYEQYF.

This rearrangement joins TRBV5-6 to TRBJ2-7; the D is unclear. V lost 3 bases to trimming and J lost 6 bases, with 10 bases between them. CDR3 length: 12 amino acids. Germline loops: CDR1 SGHDT, CDR2 YYEEEE. The CDR3 loop is CASSSPPAEQYF. CDR3 coding DNA: TGTGCCAGCAGCTCCCCTCCGGCCGAGCAGTACTTC. The whole variable domain, remainder taken from reference TRBV5-6 and TRBJ2-7, is DAGVTQSPTHLIKTRGQQVTLRCSPKSGHDTVSWYQQALGQGPQFIFQYYEEEERQRGNFPDRFSGHQFPNYSSELNVNALLLGDSALYLCASSSPPAEQYFGPGTRLTVT.

J is TRBJ1-4 and V is TRBV27; possible D gene TRBD1, 5 bases. V was trimmed by 3 bases and J by 2 bases, leaving 10 bases between them. Germline-derived CDR1 and CDR2 are MNHEY and SMNVEV (reference sequence). The CDR3 length is 15 residues. The CDR3 DNA reads TGTGCCAGCAGTTTCTTGGGGGAGACTAATGAAAAACTGTTTTTT. It yields the protein CASSFLGETNEKLFF.

This chain connects TRBV6-6 to TRBJ1-1; D is possibly TRBD1 (5 bases). Germline assignment: CDR1 MNHNY and CDR2 SVGAGI (reference sequence). The V end was cut by 5 bases, the J end by 8 bases, with 15 bases between. This CDR3 region has 13 residues. CDR3 nucleotide sequence: TGTGCCAGCAGTACACCGGGACCCAGCGAAGCTTTCTTT. It is translated as CASSTPGPSEAFF.

As to this clone: Other DNA sequences from this sample encode an identical CDR3 as well. The rearrangement uses TRBV15 and TRBJ1-3, with 8 bases that match TRBD1. Germline V gene lookup returns CDR1 LNHNV and CDR2 YYDKDF (reference sequence). This CDR3 has 15 amino acids. The trim removed 5 bases at V and 0 bases at J, leaving 3 bases unmatched. The CDR3 region is CATSLDRGSGNTIYF. The CDR3 bases are TGTGCCACCAGCCTTGACAGGGGCTCTGGAAACACCATATATTTT.